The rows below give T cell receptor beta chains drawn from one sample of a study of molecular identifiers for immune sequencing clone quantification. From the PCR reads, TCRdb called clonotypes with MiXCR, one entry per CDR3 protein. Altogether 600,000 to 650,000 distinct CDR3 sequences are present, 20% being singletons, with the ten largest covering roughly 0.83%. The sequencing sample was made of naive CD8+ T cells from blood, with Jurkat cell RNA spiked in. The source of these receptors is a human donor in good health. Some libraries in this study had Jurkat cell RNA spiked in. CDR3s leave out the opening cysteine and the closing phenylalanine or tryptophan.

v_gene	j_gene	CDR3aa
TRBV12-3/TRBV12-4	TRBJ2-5	ASGAAGGEETQY
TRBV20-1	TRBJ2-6	SARHSGANVLT
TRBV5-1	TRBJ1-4	ASSIRPGQGNEKLV
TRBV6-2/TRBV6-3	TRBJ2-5	ASSLGTDEETQY
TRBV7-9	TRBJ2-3	ASSLGGFGQGLTDTQY
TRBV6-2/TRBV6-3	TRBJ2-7	ASSYGLAVSYEQY
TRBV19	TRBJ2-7	ASSMTVSSYEQY
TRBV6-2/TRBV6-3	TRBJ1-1	ASRPTGTDTEAF
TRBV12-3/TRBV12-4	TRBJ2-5	AVTSGDQETQY
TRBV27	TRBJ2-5	APLGGQETQY
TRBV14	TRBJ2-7	ASSRNQREWYEQY
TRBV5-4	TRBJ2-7	ASSPDGLVYEQY
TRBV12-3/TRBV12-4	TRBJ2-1	AILGAGDEQF
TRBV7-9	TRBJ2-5	ASSPYWGGGETQY
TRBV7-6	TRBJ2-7	ASSSAASYEQY
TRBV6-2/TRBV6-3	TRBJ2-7	ASSLDGFKTYEQY
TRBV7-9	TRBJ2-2	ASSSPGQGSTGELF
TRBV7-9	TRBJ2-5	VSSLDVGAETQY
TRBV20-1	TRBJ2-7	SASSTTPYEQY
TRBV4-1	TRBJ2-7	ASSPTPFYEQY
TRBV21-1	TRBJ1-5	ASSKAGQGGNQPQH
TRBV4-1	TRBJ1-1	ASSPVPGQAREAF